Listed here are 8 T cell receptor beta chains from one sample, sequenced in a study of T cell changes during pregnancy in multiple sclerosis. The assay was immunoSEQ multiplex PCR, and TCRdb's table has in-frame clones only and misses some. The data show about 80,000 clones, 90% to 95% seen once. Sequencing used peripheral blood, obtained before pregnancy. The source is a female donor with multiple sclerosis, enrolled in a pregnancy study.

The chain joins TRBV2 to TRBJ2-2; D is ambiguous. The V gene lost 5 bases and the J gene lost 1 base, with 5 bases spanning the gap. From germline, CDR1 is SNHLY and CDR2 FYNNEI. The CDR3 covers 13 residues. CDR3 protein: CASSYKNTGELFF. DNA for the CDR3: TGTGCCAGCAGTTACAAGAACACCGGGGAGCTGTTTTTT.

The chain carries TRBV18 and TRBJ2-3; TRBD2 aligns across 8 bases. This CDR3 region has 16 residues. The trim removed 6 bases at V and 4 bases at J, leaving 12 bases unmatched. Per germline, CDR1 KGHSH and CDR2 LQKENI. CDR3 in amino acids: CASSRGPAAGADTQYF. For the CDR3, the DNA is TGTGCCAGCTCCCGAGGACCCGCAGCGGGGGCAGATACGCAGTATTTT. Combining the CDR3 with reference TRBV18 and TRBJ2-3 gives the whole variable domain NAGVMQNPRHLVRRRGQEARLRCSPMKGHSHVYWYRQLPEEGLKFMVYLQKENIIDESGMPKERFSAEFPKEGPSILRIQQVVRGDSAAYFCASSRGPAAGADTQYFGPGTRLTVL.

The chain links TRBV5-8 to TRBJ2-5, with TRBD1 as a possible D gene (6 bases). This CDR3 has 15 amino acids. Germline loops: CDR1 SGHTS, CDR2 YDEGEE. The V end lost 4 bases, the J end lost 4 bases, and 17 bases lay between the germline ends. Written as DNA, the CDR3 is TGTGCCAGCAGCACACAGGGAGAGGTCGGAGAGACCCAGTACTTC. It codes for CASSTQGEVGETQYF.

The rearrangement joins TRBV5-4 to TRBJ2-5, with 10 bases that match TRBD1. Germline CDR1 is SGHNT and CDR2 is YYREEE (reference sequence). V shed 4 bases and J 4 bases; nucleotides not matched to a gene: 13. This CDR3 has 17 amino acids. Here the CDR3 reads CASSRSPGTGAGETQYF. The CDR3 DNA sequence: TGTGCCAGCAGCCGCAGTCCCGGGACAGGGGCCGGAGAGACCCAGTACTTC.

The chain links TRBV7-9 to TRBJ1-4, with 8 positions matching TRBD1. Germline assignment: CDR1 SEHNR and CDR2 FQNEAQ (reference sequence). This CDR3 spans 14 amino acids. Germline trimming cut 8 bases from V and 8 bases from J; bases unmatched to any gene: 10. CDR3 residues: CASCPDRVGEKLFF. In DNA, the CDR3 is TGTGCCAGCTGCCCGGACAGGGTGGGCGAAAAACTGTTTTTT.

The chain links TRBV7-2 to TRBJ1-2, with TRBD1 matching over 8 bases. The CDR3 sequence is 13 residues long. The V and J ends lost 6 bases and 6 bases, in that order; junction bases with no gene match: 6. Germline CDR1 reads SGHTA; CDR2 reads FQGNSA. The CDR3 region has the DNA TGTGCCAGCAGTTTGGACAGGGTCAATGGCTACACCTTC. This encodes CASSLDRVNGYTF. The complete variable domain, with remaining parts taken from reference TRBV7-2 and TRBJ1-2, reads GAGVSQSPSNKVTEKGKDVELRCDPISGHTALYWYRQSLGQGLEFLIYFQGNSAPDKSGLPSDRFSAERTGGSVSTLTIQRTQQEDSAVYLCASSLDRVNGYTFGSGTRLTVV.

This chain connects TRBV10-3 to TRBJ2-5; 10 nucleotides agree with TRBD2. In germline, CDR1 is ENHRY, CDR2 SYGVKD. V was clipped by 2 bases and J by 5 bases; unmatched bases: 8. The CDR3 runs 16 residues. CDR3 region: CAISERRAGGGETQYF. CDR3 DNA: TGTGCCATCAGTGAGCGTCGAGCGGGAGGGGGTGAGACCCAGTACTTC.

A few counts support this clone. This chain connects TRBV29-1 to TRBJ1-1, with D unclear. The CDR3 contains 12 residues. Germline V gene data show CDR1 as SQVTM and CDR2 as ANQGSEA. V lost 0 bases and J lost 2, with 4 bases in between. Here the CDR3 DNA reads TGCAGCGTTGAAGAGCGTAACACTGAAGCTTTCTTT. Translating gives CSVEERNTEAFF.